This T cell receptor (beta chain) came from a study of blood T cell repertoires in COVID-19. Background on the study: COVID-19 samples collected from the United States, Italy and Spain covered acute and convalescent phases. Sources were T cells, B-cell-depleted T cells, or PBMCs; the material itself was cDNA or gDNA.

Between the trimmed V and J ends, which lost 3 bases and 6 bases, there was a span of 9 bases. Germline V gene lookup returns CDR1 LNHDA and CDR2 SQIVND (reference sequence). The CDR3 spans 13 residues. Measured with immunoSEQ multiplex PCR; TCRdb has only the in-frame clones, and not every one. The data show 100,000 to 150,000 clones, approximately 80% seen once. The V and J genes are TRBV19 and TRBJ1-5; D not certain. This clonotype was obtained from a man in his forties with active or convalescent COVID-19. The sample consisted of peripheral blood. Here the CDR3 DNA reads TGTGCCAGTAGTATCACAGATAGTCAGCCCCAGCATTTT. It codes for CASSITDSQPQHF.